This passage covers 27 T cell receptor beta chains from one sample sequenced in a study of blood T cell repertoires in COVID-19. Data came from immunoSEQ multiplex PCR; TCRdb stores just in-frame clones and leaves some out. The sample holds some 23,000 clones, roughly 90% seen once. Input material: peripheral blood. These receptors were collected from a human donor in a cohort sampled during active COVID-19.

The V and J genes are TRBV11-2 and TRBJ2-7; maybe TRBD1 (5 bases). The CDR3 runs 14 residues. Germline assignment: CDR1 SGHAT and CDR2 FQNNGV. With 5 bases removed from V and 5 bases from J, the gap between germline ends came to 16 bases. The CDR3 DNA is TGTGCCAGCAGCCCGCTCTTGGGGCCTAACGAGCAGTACTTC. This gives the protein CASSPLLGPNEQYF.

The rearrangement joins TRBV5-5 to TRBJ2-1; the match to TRBD2 covers 8 bases. Germline-derived CDR1 and CDR2 are SGHKS and YYEKEE (reference sequence). Trimming at V came to 0 bases and at J to 5 bases, leaving 1 base not matched to a gene. This CDR3 is 14 amino acids long. The CDR3 DNA is TGTGCCAGCAGCTTGGACGGGGGGGACAATGAGCAGTTCTTC. Amino acid sequence: CASSLDGGDNEQFF.

This sequence joins TRBV7-2 and TRBJ2-5, with D maybe TRBD2 (6 bases). V lost 4 bases and J lost 7, with 10 bases in between. The CDR3 length is 12 residues. CDR1 is SGHTA, CDR2 FQGNSA, per germline. The CDR3 DNA is TGTGCCAGCAGCTCCTTGCGGGGGACCCAGTACTTC. Amino acid sequence: CASSSLRGTQYF.

In this sample, this clone turned up once. The chain carries TRBV19 and TRBJ1-1, with 12 bases matching TRBD1. Germline CDR1 reads LNHDA; CDR2 reads SQIVND (reference sequence). V was pared by 7 bases and J by 3 bases, with 6 bases of the junction left unmatched. This CDR3 has 15 residues. The CDR3 protein is CASKGQGARDTEAFF. DNA for the CDR3: TGTGCCAGTAAGGGACAGGGGGCGAGGGACACTGAAGCTTTCTTT.

By its share, this clone is hyperexpanded (1% or more). V is TRBV4-1 and J is TRBJ2-1, with D possibly being TRBD1 (5 bases). Trimming pared 0 bases from V and 5 bases from J, leaving 11 bases between. The CDR3 has 15 amino acids. Germline assignment: CDR1 MGHRA and CDR2 YSYEKL. The CDR3 loop reads CASSQDGAFHNEQFF. The CDR3 coding sequence is TGCGCCAGCAGCCAAGATGGGGCGTTCCACAATGAGCAGTTCTTC.

The chain is built from TRBV19 and TRBJ2-2; 12 bases fit TRBD1. V was pared by 8 bases and J by 3 bases, with 7 bases of the junction left unmatched. CDR1 and CDR2 from the germline V gene are LNHDA and SQIVND (reference sequence). The CDR3 is 16 residues long. The CDR3 coding sequence is TGTGCCAGTTCCCTGGGACAGGGGGCCTACACCGGGGAGCTGTTTTTT. Translated, it gives CASSLGQGAYTGELFF.

This clone appeared a single time. This chain links TRBV7-9 with TRBJ1-3; 9 nucleotides line up with TRBD1. The CDR3 runs to 16 residues. V lost 3 bases, J lost 2 bases, and 5 bases stayed unmatched. Germline V lookup: CDR1 SEHNR, CDR2 FQNEAQ (reference sequence). The CDR3 spells CASSFQTGGTGNTIYF. Written as DNA, the CDR3 is TGTGCCAGCAGCTTCCAAACAGGGGGCACTGGAAACACCATATATTTT.

The chain couples TRBV10-3 to TRBJ1-1, with TRBD1 matching over 8 bases. CDR1 and CDR2 (germline): ENHRY, SYGVKD. The CDR3 loop spans 14 amino acids. V lost 6 bases, J lost 3 bases, and 6 bases stayed unmatched. CDR3 loop: CAISNDRGDTEAFF. The CDR3 coding sequence is TGTGCCATCAGCAACGACAGGGGTGACACTGAAGCTTTCTTT.

The J gene is TRBJ2-3, the V gene TRBV19; TRBD1 matches 11 bases. The CDR3 runs to 16 residues. Germline-derived CDR1 and CDR2 are LNHDA and SQIVND (reference sequence). J lost 0 bases, V lost 10 bases, and 9 bases had no gene match. The CDR3 sequence: CATSTWDRGSTDTQYF. CDR3 DNA: TGTGCCACCTCTACCTGGGACAGGGGGAGCACAGATACGCAGTATTTT.

The chain is built from TRBV10-3 and TRBJ1-2; 10 nucleotides align to TRBD1. Germline V gene lookup returns CDR1 ENHRY and CDR2 SYGVKD. The CDR3 spans 15 residues. V lost 4 bases to trimming and J lost 1 base; unmatched junction nucleotides: 3. The DNA for the CDR3 is TGTGCCATCAGTGGAGGACAGGGGGTTAACTATGGCTACACCTTC. It codes for CAISGGQGVNYGYTF.

Only a few counts were recorded for this clone. The chain has TRBV6-5 and TRBJ1-5; D gene uncertain. Germline CDR1 MNHEY, CDR2 SVGAGI. V was trimmed by 2 bases and J by 3 bases, leaving 5 bases between them. This CDR3 region has 13 residues. CDR3 region: CASSYEVNQPQHF. The CDR3 bases are TGTGCCAGCAGTTACGAGGTCAATCAGCCCCAGCATTTT.

V is TRBV7-8 and J is TRBJ2-1; D is ambiguous. CDR3 length: 11 amino acids. Germline V gene data show CDR1 as SGHVS and CDR2 as FQNEAQ. V was trimmed by 3 bases and J by 5 bases, leaving 2 bases between them. CDR3 in amino acids: CASSFDNEQFF. In nucleotides, the CDR3 is TGTGCCAGCAGCTTCGACAATGAGCAGTTCTTC.

The sample holds one count of this clone. The genes are TRBV5-1 and TRBJ2-7; D not certain. This CDR3 is built from 14 residues. Germline CDR1 reads SGHRS; CDR2 reads YFSETQ. Trimming pared 0 bases from V and 0 bases from J, leaving 7 bases between. This CDR3 is CASSLARNSYEQYF. The CDR3 region has the DNA TGCGCCAGCAGCTTGGCCAGGAACTCCTACGAGCAGTACTTC.

The chain couples TRBV7-2 to TRBJ1-2; 10 bases match TRBD1. This CDR3 is 15 amino acids long. The V segment lost 3 bases and the J segment 8 bases; nucleotides outside the gene matches: 9. CDR1 SGHTA and CDR2 FQGNSA come from the germline V gene. CDR3 amino acids: CASSFPGQGRKGYTF. The CDR3 DNA follows: TGTGCCAGCAGCTTCCCGGGACAGGGGCGGAAGGGCTACACCTTC.

The chain recombines TRBV6-6 with TRBJ2-7; possible D gene TRBD1, 5 bases. Germline CDR1 is MNHNY and CDR2 is SVGAGI (reference sequence). Trimming stripped 4 bases from V and 4 bases from J, with 17 bases between. This CDR3 contains 15 residues. CDR3 sequence: CASSSPTLRQYEQYF. The DNA of the CDR3 is TGTGCCAGCAGTTCCCCGACCCTCCGACAGTACGAGCAGTACTTC.

This sequence joins TRBV5-1 and TRBJ2-3; D unclear. CDR1 SGHRS and CDR2 YFSETQ come from the germline V gene. V lost 2 bases to trimming and J lost 0 bases, with 13 bases between them. CDR3 size: 16 residues. The CDR3 bases are TGCGCCAGCAGCTTAATTAGCTCTTCCAGCACAGATACGCAGTATTTT. It specifies CASSLISSSSTDTQYF.

V usage is TRBV25-1 and J usage is TRBJ2-1, with D unclear. Deletions cut 1 base from V and 9 bases from J, with 13 bases between. The CDR3 consists of 14 residues. Germline-derived CDR1 and CDR2 are MGHDK and SYGVNS. The CDR3 reads CASSESSFSSEQFF. The DNA of the CDR3 is TGTGCCAGCAGTGAATCCTCTTTTAGTAGTGAGCAGTTCTTC.

The V and J genes are TRBV25-1 and TRBJ1-4, with a tentative D call TRBD1 (6 bases). This CDR3 is built from 14 residues. CDR1 and CDR2 (germline): MGHDK, SYGVNS. V lost 2 bases and J lost 3, with 7 bases in between. The CDR3 sequence: CASSEQGPNEKLFF. The DNA for the CDR3 is TGTGCCAGCAGTGAACAGGGGCCTAATGAAAAACTGTTTTTT.

The V and J genes are TRBV7-6 and TRBJ1-4, with TRBD1 as a possible D gene (5 bases). The V gene's germline CDR1 is SGHVS and CDR2 FNYEAQ. Trimming pared 5 bases from V and 4 bases from J, leaving 17 bases between. CDR3 size: 16 residues. The CDR3 loop reads CASSPGLRSGNEKLFF. The CDR3 DNA reads TGTGCCAGCAGCCCGGGACTACGATCGGGTAATGAAAAACTGTTTTTT.

The gene calls are TRBV11-2 and TRBJ2-5; a weak D match, TRBD1 (5 bases). With 5 bases removed from V and 0 bases from J, the gap between germline ends came to 13 bases. CDR3 length equals 15 residues. Germline V gene lookup returns CDR1 SGHAT and CDR2 FQNNGV. DNA of the CDR3: TGTGCCAGCAGCATGTCCCCAGGGTACCAAGAGACCCAGTACTTC. It is translated as CASSMSPGYQETQYF.

The chain recombines TRBV5-1 with TRBJ1-5; no definite D call. The CDR3 has 11 amino acids. The V gene's germline CDR1 is SGHRS and CDR2 YFSETQ. The germline V and J ends were trimmed by 4 bases and 9 bases, with 8 bases remaining between them. This CDR3 is CASSDGGPQHF. The CDR3 coding sequence is TGCGCCAGCAGCGACGGCGGGCCCCAGCATTTT.

The chain couples TRBV13 to TRBJ1-1; D ambiguous. Germline V gives CDR1 PRHDT, CDR2 FYEKMQ (reference sequence). The CDR3 covers 13 residues. Trimming left V 6 bases short and J 6 bases short, with 14 bases between. The CDR3 is CASRDNDRAEAFF. CDR3 coding DNA: TGTGCCAGCAGAGATAACGATCGAGCTGAAGCTTTCTTT. Variable domain in full (rest from reference TRBV13 and TRBJ1-1): AAGVIQSPRHLIKEKRETATLKCYPIPRHDTVYWYQQGPGQDPQFLISFYEKMQSDKGSIPDRFSAQQFSDYHSELNMSSLELGDSALYFCASRDNDRAEAFFGQGTRLTVV.

The genes are TRBV9 and TRBJ2-1; maybe TRBD2 (5 bases). The germline V gene has CDR1 SGDLS and CDR2 YYNGEE. Trimming took off 4 bases at V and 5 bases at J, with 7 bases between the two ends. The CDR3 has 12 residues. As DNA, the CDR3 is TGTGCCAGCAGCCGGGGTGACAATGAGCAGTTCTTC. As protein: CASSRGDNEQFF.

This chain joins TRBV9 and TRBJ1-6, with TRBD1 matching over 11 bases. The CDR3 covers 16 residues. The V segment lost 3 bases and the J segment 6 bases; nucleotides outside the gene matches: 5. CDR1 is SGDLS and CDR2 is YYNGEE in the germline V gene. The CDR3 loop reads CASSDRTGGFNSPLHF. CDR3 nucleotides: TGTGCCAGCAGCGATCGGACAGGGGGCTTTAATTCACCCCTCCACTTT.

The J gene is TRBJ1-6, the V gene TRBV29-1, with D possibly matching TRBD1 (5 bases). This CDR3 region has 13 residues. Per the germline V gene, CDR1 is SQVTM and CDR2 is ANQGSEA. The ends were cut back, 4 bases at V and 9 bases at J, with 13 bases in the middle. CDR3 coding DNA: TGCAGCGTTGGCCAGGGAAAAGGTTCACCCCTCCACTTT. Protein: CSVGQGKGSPLHF.

A single count supports this clone. The chain recombines TRBV5-1 with TRBJ2-5; perhaps TRBD1 as D (5 bases). Germline values: CDR1 SGHRS, CDR2 YFSETQ. The germline V and J ends were trimmed by 2 bases and 1 base, with 12 bases remaining between them. The CDR3 is 15 amino acids. The CDR3 is CASSFNRLGQETQYF. The CDR3 DNA is TGCGCCAGCAGCTTCAACAGGCTTGGCCAAGAGACCCAGTACTTC.

V usage is TRBV10-3 and J usage is TRBJ1-2, with D perhaps matching TRBD1 (6 bases). Germline CDR1 reads ENHRY; CDR2 reads SYGVKD. The CDR3 sequence is 14 residues long. Deletions cut 6 bases from V and 1 base from J, with 12 bases between. CDR3 sequence (DNA): TGTGCCATCAGCGAGACAGGAATTAACTATGGCTACACCTTC. Its protein product is CAISETGINYGYTF.